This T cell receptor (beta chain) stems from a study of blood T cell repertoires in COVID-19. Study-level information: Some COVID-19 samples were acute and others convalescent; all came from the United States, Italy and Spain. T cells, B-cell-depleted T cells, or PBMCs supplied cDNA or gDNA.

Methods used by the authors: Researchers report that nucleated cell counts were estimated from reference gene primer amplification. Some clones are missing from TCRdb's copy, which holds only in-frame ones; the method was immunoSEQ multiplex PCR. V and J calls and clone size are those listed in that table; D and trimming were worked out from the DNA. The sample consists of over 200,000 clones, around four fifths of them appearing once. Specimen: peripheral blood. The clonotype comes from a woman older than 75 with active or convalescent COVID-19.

The CDR3 DNA sequence: TGCGCCAGCAGCGCTGAGGACAGCCGCTATGGCTACACCTTC. Its translation: CASSAEDSRYGYTF. This chain connects TRBV5-1 to TRBJ1-2; tentative D call: TRBD1 (6 bases). Germline V gives CDR1 SGHRS, CDR2 YFSETQ. This CDR3 has 14 amino acids. V lost 4 bases and J lost 4, with 14 bases in between.